The following is a TCR beta chain sequence with its context. What it binds is not known. The entry originates in a study of cytomegalovirus exposure and HLA in healthy donors. Whole-study context: From 170 million or so T cells, an earlier analysis saw approximately 110 million unique TCR beta sequences.

General study results and limits: There were some V segments, including TRBV6-2 and TRBV6-3, excluded as indistinguishable. Later on, an analysis found that several of the most significant clusters appeared to be linked to common viral pathogens, which included parvovirus B19. HLA alleles showed associations with 16,951 TCR beta sequences in a later analysis, at a 0.05 false discovery rate.

With 60 Vbeta and 13 Jbeta primers, the PCR was carried out. Data came from immunoSEQ multiplex PCR; TCRdb stores just in-frame clones and leaves some out. The sample holds 110,000 to 150,000 clones, roughly 80% seen once. In germline, CDR1 is GTSNPN, CDR2 SVGIG (reference sequence). The CDR3 has 13 amino acids. Trimming left V 3 bases short and J 6 bases short, with 14 bases between. The source of this sequence is a female donor in good health and CMV-seronegative. The sample comprised PBMCs. The chain uses TRBV30 and TRBJ1-1; D gene unclear. The CDR3 region is CAWRQLSAAEAFF. The CDR3, as DNA: TGTGCCTGGAGGCAACTTAGCGCGGCTGAAGCTTTCTTT. Full variable domain (missing parts from reference TRBV30 and TRBJ1-1): SQTIHQWPATLVQPVGSPLSLECTVEGTSNPNLYWYRQAAGRGLQLLFYSVGIGQISSEVPQNLSASRPQDRQFILSSKKLLLSDSGFYLCAWRQLSAAEAFFGQGTRLTVV.